This T cell receptor beta chain is drawn from a study of PD-1 blockade in classical Hodgkin lymphoma. Regarding the study as a whole: When set against healthy donors, newly diagnosed patients were reported to show lower baseline TCR diversity.

Brentuximab vedotin exposure varied among the patients, all of whom had relapsed after autologous stem cell transplantation. Comments on this clone: Antigen unknown.

The CDR3 consists of 15 residues. Germline V lookup: CDR1 SEHNR, CDR2 FQNEAQ (reference sequence). Losses at the gene ends were 5 bases for V and 8 bases for J; bases not matched to a gene: 12. The table came from immunoSEQ multiplex PCR; TCRdb's copy has only in-frame clones and leaves some out. The sample lists some 64,000 clones; 80% to 90% were seen once. The sequence was collected from a human donor with classical Hodgkin lymphoma. This rearrangement joins TRBV7-9 to TRBJ2-1; 7 nucleotides agree with TRBD1. The material sequenced was peripheral blood mononuclear cells (PBMCs), taken at baseline. The CDR3 coding sequence is TGTGCCAGCAGCCATCCCGGCGACAGGGTATATGAGCAGTTCTTC. This encodes CASSHPGDRVYEQFF. The full variable domain, its missing parts supplied by reference TRBV7-9 and TRBJ2-1, is DTGVSQNPRHKITKRGQNVTFRCDPISEHNRLYWYRQTLGQGPEFLTYFQNEAQLEKSRLLSDRFSAERPKGSFSTLEIQRTEQGDSAMYLCASSHPGDRVYEQFFGPGTRLTVL.